A single sample is the source of the 28 T cell receptor beta chains below, sequenced in a study of identifying expanded T cells in peripheral blood. This table comes from immunoSEQ multiplex PCR, and its TCRdb copy is limited to in-frame clones, with some not included. The data show over 45,000 clones, around 83% seen once. Sequenced material: blood. The receptors derive from a person between 18 and 75 years old in good health.

The V call is TRBV6-5, the J call TRBJ2-4; the match to TRBD1 covers 7 bases. This CDR3 region has 15 residues. V lost 2 bases, J lost 4 bases, and 5 bases stayed unmatched. Per germline, CDR1 MNHEY and CDR2 SVGAGI. The CDR3 loop is CASSYTGQEKNIQYF. In nucleotides, the CDR3 is TGTGCCAGCAGTTACACCGGACAGGAGAAAAACATTCAGTACTTC.

This chain joins TRBV4-1 and TRBJ1-5; no definite D call. The ends were cut back, 1 base at V and 2 bases at J, with 15 bases in the middle. CDR3 length equals 17 residues. Germline loops: CDR1 MGHRA, CDR2 YSYEKL. The CDR3 region is CASSQGEGGMGNQPQHF. The CDR3, as DNA: TGCGCCAGCAGCCAAGGGGAGGGAGGGATGGGCAATCAGCCCCAGCATTTT.

This sequence joins TRBV20-1 and TRBJ2-7; maybe TRBD1 (5 bases). V was shortened by 4 bases and J by 6 bases, with 7 bases between the two germline ends. CDR3 length: 10 residues. The germline gives CDR1 DFQATT, CDR2 SNEGSKA (reference sequence). This chain's CDR3 is CSAIQVEQYF. The CDR3 DNA follows: TGCAGTGCTATACAGGTCGAGCAGTACTTC.

This clone has a single count. The chain has TRBV7-9 and TRBJ2-6; D gene ambiguous. Germline CDR1 reads SEHNR; CDR2 reads FQNEAQ (reference sequence). Between the trimmed V and J ends, which lost 2 bases and 1 base, there was a span of 3 bases. CDR3 length: 14 amino acids. CDR3 residues: CASSLRSGANVLTF. The CDR3 nucleotides are TGTGCCAGCAGCTTACGATCTGGGGCCAACGTCCTGACTTTC.

The chain is built from TRBV4-2 and TRBJ1-2; D possibly corresponds to TRBD1 (6 bases). Germline assignment: CDR1 LGHNA and CDR2 YNFKEQ. CDR3 length equals 14 residues. V dropped 0 bases and J dropped 4 bases, with 9 bases sitting between them. The CDR3 loop is CASSQDLTGYGYTF. CDR3 sequence (DNA): TGTGCCAGCAGCCAAGATTTGACAGGCTATGGCTACACCTTC.

By frequency in the sample, this clone is medium-sized. The chain links TRBV5-1 to TRBJ2-1; D possibly corresponds to TRBD1 (6 bases). This CDR3 comprises 13 residues. The V gene's germline CDR1 is SGHRS and CDR2 YFSETQ. The V end was cut by 4 bases, the J end by 3 bases, with 8 bases between. The CDR3 protein is CASSLTGYNEQFF. DNA for the CDR3: TGCGCCAGCAGCCTGACAGGCTACAATGAGCAGTTCTTC.

The chain is built from TRBV6-5 and TRBJ1-5; 8 bases are shared with TRBD1. The ends lost 5 bases at V and 2 bases at J; junction bases unmatched: 5. The CDR3 consists of 15 residues. The germline CDR1 and CDR2 sequences are MNHEY and SVGAGI. The CDR3 nucleotides are TGTGCCAGCAGTCGGACAGGGACCGGCAATCAGCCCCAGCATTTT. Its translation is CASSRTGTGNQPQHF.

The chain couples TRBV2 to TRBJ2-2; D may correspond to TRBD1 or TRBD2 (5 bases each). V was shortened by 2 bases and J by 3 bases, with 10 bases between the two germline ends. CDR1 and CDR2 (germline): SNHLY, FYNNEI. The CDR3 length is 15 residues. In nucleotides, the CDR3 is TGTGCCAGCAGTGAAACGGGGCGGGACACCGGGGAGCTGTTTTTT. As protein: CASSETGRDTGELFF.

In DNA form, the CDR3 reads TGTGCCAGCAGCGCGACCACCCCTAGCGGGGGGACGCAGTATTTT. Amino acid sequence: CASSATTPSGGTQYF. The chain recombines TRBV9 with TRBJ2-3, with 11 bases matching TRBD2. Germline V lookup: CDR1 SGDLS, CDR2 YYNGEE. The V gene end was trimmed by 3 bases and the J gene end by 9 bases; junction bases not matched to a gene: 9. CDR3 length equals 15 residues.

The chain employs TRBV30 and TRBJ1-1; 11 bases fit TRBD1. The CDR3 totals 16 residues. From germline, CDR1 is GTSNPN and CDR2 SVGIG (reference sequence). Losses at the gene ends were 3 bases for V and 7 bases for J; bases not matched to a gene: 13. As DNA, the CDR3 is TGTGCCTGGAGGGGGAGGCCGGGACAGGGGGTGATTGAAGCTTTCTTT. This translates into CAWRGRPGQGVIEAFF.

V and J are TRBV6-5 and TRBJ1-2, with TRBD1 as a possible D gene (6 bases). CDR1 and CDR2 (germline): MNHEY, SVGAGI. The CDR3 is 15 amino acids. Trimming took 2 bases from V and 4 from J, leaving 14 bases between them. The CDR3 bases are TGTGCCAGCAGTTACCAATCTGGGGGCGGCTATGGCTACACCTTC. Amino acid sequence: CASSYQSGGGYGYTF.

This rearrangement joins TRBV6-1 to TRBJ2-7; D unresolved. The CDR3 is made up of 15 amino acids. Germline V gene lookup returns CDR1 MNHNS and CDR2 SASEGT. The V and J ends lost 3 bases and 1 base respectively, with 13 bases between them. The CDR3 DNA reads TGTGCCAGCAGTGACGCCTGGGATGAGTCCTACGAGCAGTACTTC. Amino acids: CASSDAWDESYEQYF.

This clone appeared a single time. The chain carries TRBV4-2 and TRBJ2-3, with D hard to call. Germline lookup yields CDR1 LGHNA and CDR2 YNFKEQ. The CDR3 is 14 residues long. Trimming left V 0 bases short and J 0 bases short, with 4 bases between. This CDR3 is CASSQDPSTDTQYF. The CDR3 DNA reads as TGTGCCAGCAGCCAAGATCCGAGCACAGATACGCAGTATTTT.

This clone was counted many times. The chain is built from TRBV7-9 and TRBJ1-2, with D possibly matching TRBD1 (5 bases). Deletions cut 5 bases from V and 7 bases from J, with 17 bases between. Germline CDR1 and CDR2: SEHNR and FQNEAQ (reference sequence). This CDR3 is 14 amino acids long. CDR3 coding DNA: TGTGCCAGCAGCCCAACGGCAATTCAGGGTGGCTACACCTTC. Its protein is CASSPTAIQGGYTF.

This clone was seen a single time. CDR3 in amino acids: CASSSSGGISGELFF. As DNA, the CDR3 is TGTGCCAGCAGTTCTAGCGGGGGGATCTCCGGGGAGCTGTTTTTT. V is TRBV6-5 and J is TRBJ2-2, with 11 bases that match TRBD2. This CDR3 is 15 amino acids long. Trimming removed 4 bases from V and 6 bases from J; junction bases left unmatched: 4. Germline V lookup: CDR1 MNHEY, CDR2 SVGAGI.

The CDR3 loop is CAWSPPGLAPGELFF. The CDR3 DNA follows: TGTGCCTGGAGTCCCCCGGGACTGGCCCCCGGGGAGCTGTTTTTT. This sequence joins TRBV30 and TRBJ2-2, with a weak D call TRBD2 (6 bases). Germline V gene sequence: CDR1 GTSNPN, CDR2 SVGIG (reference sequence). Between the trimmed V and J ends, which lost 2 bases and 6 bases, there was a span of 16 bases. This CDR3 has 15 amino acids.

The chain joins TRBV7-9 to TRBJ2-1; possible D gene TRBD2, 6 bases. With 1 base removed from V and 5 bases from J, the gap between germline ends came to 15 bases. The CDR3 runs 16 residues. Germline assignment: CDR1 SEHNR and CDR2 FQNEAQ (reference sequence). The DNA of the CDR3 is TGTGCCAGCAGCTTAGGGAGGGGCGGGTCTAACAATGAGCAGTTCTTC. Translating gives CASSLGRGGSNNEQFF.

The rearrangement links TRBV7-2 to TRBJ2-1, with unresolved D. Germline values: CDR1 SGHTA, CDR2 FQGNSA. This CDR3 region has 11 residues. V was pared by 5 bases and J by 5 bases, with 4 bases between. CDR3 residues: CASSAHNEQFF. In DNA form, the CDR3 reads TGTGCCAGCAGCGCCCACAATGAGCAGTTCTTC.

The genes are TRBV11-2 and TRBJ2-3, with D hard to call. This CDR3 comprises 15 residues. V dropped 3 bases and J dropped 0 bases, with 10 bases sitting between them. Germline CDR1 SGHAT, CDR2 FQNNGV. DNA of the CDR3: TGTGCCAGCAGCTTCGACGGTTCTAGCACAGATACGCAGTATTTT. Amino acids: CASSFDGSSTDTQYF. The full variable domain, in which reference TRBV11-2 and TRBJ2-3 provide the parts outside the CDR3, is EAGVAQSPRYKIIEKRQSVAFWCNPISGHATLYWYQQILGQGPKLLIQFQNNGVVDDSQLPKDRFSAERLKGVDSTLKIQPAKLEDSAVYLCASSFDGSSTDTQYFGPGTRLTVL.

The rearrangement links TRBV4-1 to TRBJ1-1; 7 bases match TRBD1. The CDR3 covers 14 residues. The germline CDR1 and CDR2 sequences are MGHRA and YSYEKL. V was pared by 3 bases and J by 3 bases, with 4 bases of the junction left unmatched. This CDR3 is CASSQTTGDTEAFF. The CDR3 region has the DNA TGCGCCAGCAGCCAGACCACAGGGGACACTGAAGCTTTCTTT.

This clone was observed at least ten times. V usage is TRBV21-1 and J usage is TRBJ1-2. TRBV21-1 is annotated as a pseudogene. CDR3 length equals 17 residues. CDR3: CASSKAPRPGADYGYTF. The CDR3 DNA sequence: TGTGCCAGCAGCAAAGCCCCCCGCCCAGGCGCGGACTATGGCTACACCTTC.

The sample holds a few counts of this clone. The chain is built from TRBV18 and TRBJ1-2; weak D call: TRBD1 (6 bases). This CDR3 is 12 amino acids long. V lost 3 bases and J lost 5, with 7 bases in between. The germline CDR1 and CDR2 sequences are KGHSH and LQKENI. The CDR3 coding sequence is TGTGCCAGCTCACCGCAGGGGTATGGCTACACCTTC. Translation: CASSPQGYGYTF. Together with reference TRBV18 and TRBJ1-2, the CDR3 gives the full variable domain: NAGVMQNPRHLVRRRGQEARLRCSPMKGHSHVYWYRQLPEEGLKFMVYLQKENIIDESGMPKERFSAEFPKEGPSILRIQQVVRGDSAAYFCASSPQGYGYTFGSGTRLTVV.

This sequence joins TRBV10-3 and TRBJ2-7; possible D gene TRBD1, 6 bases. V gave up 4 bases and J gave up 7 bases, with 20 bases separating them. In germline, CDR1 is ENHRY, CDR2 SYGVKD. The CDR3 is 15 amino acids. The chain's CDR3 is CAISASTGPIREQYF. In DNA form, the CDR3 reads TGTGCCATCAGTGCCTCTACAGGGCCCATACGAGAGCAGTACTTC.

V and J are TRBV29-1 and TRBJ2-7, with 8 positions matching TRBD2. Germline V gene data show CDR1 as SQVTM and CDR2 as ANQGSEA. This CDR3 is 16 amino acids long. Trimming at V came to 4 bases and at J to 4 bases, leaving 15 bases not matched to a gene. The CDR3 region has the DNA TGCAGCGTTGTGGGAGGGGCGCAAAGCGGGGGTTACGAGCAGTACTTC. It encodes CSVVGGAQSGGYEQYF.

The genes are TRBV6-5 and TRBJ2-6; 8 bases align to TRBD1. The CDR3 sequence is 15 residues long. J gave up 2 bases and V 5 bases, and 2 bases lay outside the gene matches. The V gene's germline CDR1 is MNHEY and CDR2 SVGAGI. CDR3 region: CASSRQGTGANVLTF. In nucleotides, the CDR3 is TGTGCCAGCAGTAGACAGGGGACTGGGGCCAACGTCCTGACTTTC.

The chain employs TRBV7-9 and TRBJ2-5, with TRBD2 identical over 11 bases. The CDR3 is 17 amino acids. J lost 5 bases, V lost 3 bases, and 11 bases had no gene match. CDR1 and CDR2 (germline): SEHNR, FQNEAQ (reference sequence). CDR3 in DNA: TGTGCCAGCAGCTTGGAGACTAGCGGGGAGGTTGGGGAGACCCAGTACTTC. Encoded protein: CASSLETSGEVGETQYF.

This clone was seen just once. The chain couples TRBV2 to TRBJ2-7; TRBD1 matches 7 bases. CDR1 SNHLY and CDR2 FYNNEI come from the germline V gene. This CDR3 is 13 amino acids long. V lost 6 bases, J lost 7 bases, and 9 bases stayed unmatched. As DNA, the CDR3 is TGTGCCAGCAGCCAAGACAGGGAAGGGGAGCAGTACGTC. Translated: CASSQDREGEQYV.

The V gene is TRBV7-8, the J gene TRBJ1-1; 7 nucleotides match TRBD1. Germline assignment: CDR1 SGHVS and CDR2 FQNEAQ. CDR3 size: 14 residues. J was trimmed by 5 bases and V by 5 bases; bases with no gene match: 8. This chain's CDR3 is CASSQRTGRTEAFF. In nucleotides, the CDR3 is TGTGCCAGCAGCCAGAGGACAGGTCGTACTGAAGCTTTCTTT.